This TCR beta chain stems from a study of cytomegalovirus exposure and HLA in healthy donors. Overall study: The roughly 120 validation repertoires, a later analysis reported, used the same platform as the approximately 670 first-cohort repertoires. Study-level findings and limits: Clusters of TCRs from the first cohort tended to co-occur in the 120 or so validation repertoires (as a later analysis found). Reports described diagnosis of cytomegalovirus status by the classifier as highly specific and sensitive.

This clone occurred once. Its cognate antigen is unknown. Trimming at V came to 1 base and at J to 3 bases, leaving 6 bases not matched to a gene. CDR1 is MDHEN and CDR2 is SYDVKM in the germline V gene. The CDR3 spans 15 residues. Profiling relied on immunoSEQ multiplex PCR, and the TCRdb table lists in-frame clones only, not all of them. The repertoire consists of 200,000 to 250,000 clones, with about 86% occurring once and the leading ten covering roughly 2.8%. This chain links TRBV28 with TRBJ2-7; 7 positions match TRBD2. The clonotype comes from a woman aged 18-29 years in good health and CMV-seronegative. The sequenced material came from PBMCs. For the CDR3, the DNA is TGTGCCAGCAGTTTATCCGGACTAGTTTACTACGAGCAGTACTTC. Its translation: CASSLSGLVYYEQYF. The full variable domain, in which reference TRBV28 and TRBJ2-7 provide the parts outside the CDR3, is DVKVTQSSRYLVKRTGEKVFLECVQDMDHENMFWYRQDPGLGLRLIYFSYDVKMKEKGDIPEGYSVSREKKERFSLILESASTNQTSMYLCASSLSGLVYYEQYFGPGTRLTVT.